This TCR beta chain is from a study of beta chain features in type 1 diabetes. Points from the study as a whole: The study left unresolved whether HLA type influences TCRB rearrangement. TCRB repertoires of naive, central memory and Treg cells appeared more similar among patients than among healthy donors. All four CD4+ subsets of Type 1 diabetes patients contained TCRB CDR3s that were moderately but significantly shorter. Cells with high TCR expression could be over-represented by cDNA sequencing.

Without exception, sorted populations had purity beyond 98%. V gave up 0 bases and J gave up 3 bases; unmatched junction bases: 7. The CDR3 has 17 residues. CDR1 and CDR2 from the germline V gene are LGHNT and FRNRAP. About this clone: Its antigen is undetermined.

Expressed TCRB transcripts were sequenced because the isolated RNA had all been reverse transcribed beforehand. The table came from immunoSEQ multiplex PCR; TCRdb's copy has only in-frame clones and leaves some out. Altogether about 240,000 clones are present, around 13% being singletons, with the ten largest covering 0.015% to 0.02%. The TCR comes from a young man with type 1 diabetes. The rearrangement joins TRBV12-5 to TRBJ2-5, with 10 bases matching TRBD2. Input material: naive CD4+ T cells from blood. The CDR3 spells CASGLVLSSGGEETQYF. CDR3 coding DNA: TGTGCTAGTGGTTTGGTACTTTCTAGCGGGGGCGAAGAGACCCAGTACTTC.